Listed below are T cell receptor beta chains from one sample, sequenced in a study of T cell repertoires in cytomegalovirus infection. MiXCR, applied by TCRdb to the reads, yields one record per CDR3 protein. The sample includes about 530,000 distinct CDR3 sequences, 26% seen only once; the top ten take approximately 13%. Sequenced: PBMCs. The receptors stem from a human donor in good health (CMV status not recorded). Some clones in this sample may be carry-over from other donors' samples. CDR3s include the opening cysteine and the closing phenylalanine or tryptophan.

V gene: TRBV10-3; CDR3 protein: CAISESKVQWRGNTEAFF
V gene: TRBV12-3/TRBV12-4; CDR3 protein: CASSPQGKLFF
V gene: TRBV7-9; CDR3 protein: CASSLEGRLQETQYF
V gene: TRBV3-1; CDR3 protein: CASSQDSGELFF
V gene: TRBV7-2; CDR3 protein: CASSLLSGGIRPHTDTQYF
V gene: TRBV5-1; CDR3 protein: CASRAPGLQTDTQYF
V gene: TRBV9; CDR3 protein: CASSAGTGVMGGYTF
V gene: TRBV7-9; CDR3 protein: CASSPQRTAITHTQYF
V gene: TRBV2; CDR3 protein: CASTIAGTTDTQYF
V gene: TRBV7-2; CDR3 protein: CASSLSHRTDTQYF
V gene: TRBV6-8; CDR3 protein: CASSYSRGAVKETQYF
V gene: TRBV7-2; CDR3 protein: CASSSQGWQETQYF
V gene: TRBV11-3; CDR3 protein: CASSLEAGGYTEAFF
V gene: TRBV6-1; CDR3 protein: CASSDHLKNTEAFF
V gene: TRBV27; CDR3 protein: CASSLSLLNGELFF
V gene: TRBV10-2; CDR3 protein: CASSPDGRNTGELFF
V gene: TRBV5-4; CDR3 protein: CASSSDDRGLDGELFF
V gene: TRBV7-2; CDR3 protein: CASSLTGNEQFF
V gene: TRBV20-1; CDR3 protein: CSGARAVPGDEQFF
V gene: TRBV28; CDR3 protein: CATGKVNQPQHF
V gene: TRBV7-2; CDR3 protein: CASSPRTPSYNEQFF
V gene: TRBV4-1; CDR3 protein: CASSQPRRARNEQFF
V gene: TRBV7-2; CDR3 protein: CASSGRVLAGGGETQYF
V gene: TRBV11-2; CDR3 protein: CASSFHPGAANTGELFF
V gene: TRBV7-2; CDR3 protein: CASSVGTGQLGEKLFF
V gene: TRBV28; CDR3 protein: CASSLGGVAGTDTQYF
V gene: TRBV12-3/TRBV12-4; CDR3 protein: CASTPQGAENIQYF
V gene: TRBV28; CDR3 protein: CASTRDSTYEQYF
V gene: TRBV7-2; CDR3 protein: CASRQTSGSNGGELFF
V gene: TRBV5-6; CDR3 protein: CASSHGQGTTRQPQHF
V gene: TRBV7-2; CDR3 protein: CASSLRGLPLHF
V gene: TRBV4-2; CDR3 protein: CASSQDHSENTGELFF
V gene: TRBV12-3/TRBV12-4; CDR3 protein: CASSYGERDTQYF
V gene: TRBV12-3/TRBV12-4; CDR3 protein: CASRTPQGANTEAFF
V gene: TRBV7-6; CDR3 protein: CASSWAGGSQETQYF
V gene: TRBV19; CDR3 protein: CASSIQGMGEQFF
V gene: TRBV9; CDR3 protein: CASSDRTGGAYGGYTF
V gene: TRBV6-1; CDR3 protein: CASSETGPAYTQYF
V gene: TRBV25-1; CDR3 protein: CASSTRLAVTQETQYF
V gene: TRBV19; CDR3 protein: CASSIQGPLSYNEQFF
V gene: TRBV20-1; CDR3 protein: CSAREGDRVRQPQHF
V gene: TRBV7-8; CDR3 protein: CASSLGAPVSYTF
V gene: TRBV24-1; CDR3 protein: CATSDFTRGTDTQYF
V gene: TRBV4-1; CDR3 protein: CASSPQAVGGYNEQFF
V gene: TRBV11-3; CDR3 protein: CASSLGYTNTEAFF
V gene: TRBV6-2/TRBV6-3; CDR3 protein: CASSISTPYEQFF
V gene: TRBV12-3/TRBV12-4; CDR3 protein: CASSLAGQRNEQFF
V gene: TRBV6-2/TRBV6-3; CDR3 protein: CASSLLGVYNEQFF
V gene: TRBV11-2; CDR3 protein: CASSLSVQYTDTQYF
V gene: TRBV3-1; CDR3 protein: CASSQVARGTNEKLFF
V gene: TRBV5-4; CDR3 protein: CASSFRGTHEQFF
V gene: TRBV19; CDR3 protein: CASSIPTLAGAQETQYF
V gene: TRBV6-6; CDR3 protein: CASSSGLAGGGEQYF
V gene: TRBV7-2; CDR3 protein: CASSSGHSNQPQHF